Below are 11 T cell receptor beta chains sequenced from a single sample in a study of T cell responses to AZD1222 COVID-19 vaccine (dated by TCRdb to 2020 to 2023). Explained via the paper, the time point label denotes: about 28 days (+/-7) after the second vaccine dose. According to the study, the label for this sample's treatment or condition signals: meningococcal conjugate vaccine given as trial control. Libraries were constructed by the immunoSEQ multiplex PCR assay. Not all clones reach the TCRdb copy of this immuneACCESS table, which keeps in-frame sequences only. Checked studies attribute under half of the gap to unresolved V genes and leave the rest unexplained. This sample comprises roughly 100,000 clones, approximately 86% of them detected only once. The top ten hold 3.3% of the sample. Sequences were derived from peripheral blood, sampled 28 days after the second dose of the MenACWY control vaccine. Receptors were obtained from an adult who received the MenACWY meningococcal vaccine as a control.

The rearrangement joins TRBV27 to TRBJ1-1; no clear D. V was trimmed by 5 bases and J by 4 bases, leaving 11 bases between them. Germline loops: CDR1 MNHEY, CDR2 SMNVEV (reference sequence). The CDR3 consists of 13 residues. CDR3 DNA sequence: TGTGCCAGCAGTGCGGTGTTCCTCACTGAAGCTTTCTTT. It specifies CASSAVFLTEAFF.

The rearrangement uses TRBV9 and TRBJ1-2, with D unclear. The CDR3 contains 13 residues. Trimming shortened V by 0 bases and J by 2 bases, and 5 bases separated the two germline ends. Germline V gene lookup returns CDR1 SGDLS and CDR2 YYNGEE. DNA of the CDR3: TGTGCCAGCAGCGTAGAGCCAAACTATGGCTACACCTTC. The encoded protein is CASSVEPNYGYTF.

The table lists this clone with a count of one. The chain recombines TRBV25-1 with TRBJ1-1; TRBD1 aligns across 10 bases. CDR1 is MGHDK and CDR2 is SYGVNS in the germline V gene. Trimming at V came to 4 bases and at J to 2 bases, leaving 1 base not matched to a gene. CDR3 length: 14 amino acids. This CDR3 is CASSGQGANTEAFF. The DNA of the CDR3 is TGTGCCAGCAGTGGACAGGGGGCTAACACTGAAGCTTTCTTT. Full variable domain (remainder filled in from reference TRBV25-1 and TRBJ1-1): EADIYQTPRYLVIGTGKKITLECSQTMGHDKMYWYQQDPGMELHLIHYSYGVNSTEKGDLSSESTVSRIRTEHFPLTLESARPSHTSQYLCASSGQGANTEAFFGQGTRLTVV.

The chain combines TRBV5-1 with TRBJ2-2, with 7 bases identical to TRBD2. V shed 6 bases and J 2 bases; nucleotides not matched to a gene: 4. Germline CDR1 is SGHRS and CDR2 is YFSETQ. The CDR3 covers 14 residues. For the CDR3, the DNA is TGCGCCAGCACACTAGCGAGAAACACCGGGGAGCTGTTTTTT. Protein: CASTLARNTGELFF.

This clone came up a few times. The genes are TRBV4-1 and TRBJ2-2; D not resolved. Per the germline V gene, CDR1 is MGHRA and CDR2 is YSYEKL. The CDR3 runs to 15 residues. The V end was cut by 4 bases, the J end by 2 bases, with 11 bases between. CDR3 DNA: TGCGCCAGCAGCCCCCGGGCCCTTAACACCGGGGAGCTGTTTTTT. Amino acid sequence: CASSPRALNTGELFF.

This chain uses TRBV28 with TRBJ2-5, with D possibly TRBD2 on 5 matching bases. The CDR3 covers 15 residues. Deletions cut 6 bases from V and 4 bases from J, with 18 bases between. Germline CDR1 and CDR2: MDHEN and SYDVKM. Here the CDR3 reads CASRTWTDAGETQYF. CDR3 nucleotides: TGTGCCAGCAGGACATGGACGGACGCGGGAGAGACCCAGTACTTC.

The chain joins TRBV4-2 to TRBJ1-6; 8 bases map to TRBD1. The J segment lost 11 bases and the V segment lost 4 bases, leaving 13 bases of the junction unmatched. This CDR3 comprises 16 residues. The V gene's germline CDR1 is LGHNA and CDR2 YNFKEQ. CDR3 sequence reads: CASSLTPGQAGAPLHF. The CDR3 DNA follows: TGTGCCAGCAGCCTCACCCCGGGACAGGCCGGGGCACCCCTCCACTTT.

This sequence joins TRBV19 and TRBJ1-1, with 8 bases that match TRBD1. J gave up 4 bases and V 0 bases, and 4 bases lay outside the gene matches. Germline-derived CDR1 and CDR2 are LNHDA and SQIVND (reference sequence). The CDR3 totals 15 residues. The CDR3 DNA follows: TGTGCCAGTAGTATAGATAACAGGGGGTTCACTGAAGCTTTCTTT. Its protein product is CASSIDNRGFTEAFF.

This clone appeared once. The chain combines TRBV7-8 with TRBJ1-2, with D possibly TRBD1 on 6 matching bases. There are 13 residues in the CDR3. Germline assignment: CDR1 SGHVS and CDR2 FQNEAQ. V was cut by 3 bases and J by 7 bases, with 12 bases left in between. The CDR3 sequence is CASSFLGAAGYTF. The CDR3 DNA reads TGTGCCAGCAGCTTTCTGGGGGCGGCTGGCTACACCTTC.

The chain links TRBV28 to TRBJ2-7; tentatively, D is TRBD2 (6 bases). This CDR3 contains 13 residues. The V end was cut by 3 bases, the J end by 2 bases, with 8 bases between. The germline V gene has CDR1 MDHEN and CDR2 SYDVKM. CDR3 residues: CASSFSGAYEQYF. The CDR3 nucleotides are TGTGCCAGCAGTTTCTCGGGAGCCTACGAGCAGTACTTC.

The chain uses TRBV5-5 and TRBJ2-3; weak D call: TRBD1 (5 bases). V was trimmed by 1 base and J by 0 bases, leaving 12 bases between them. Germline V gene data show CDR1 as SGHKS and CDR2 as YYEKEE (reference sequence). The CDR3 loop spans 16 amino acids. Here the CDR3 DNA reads TGTGCCAGCAGCTTGACCCAGGACATTAGCACAGATACGCAGTATTTT. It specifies CASSLTQDISTDTQYF.